The 14 T cell receptor beta chains below all came from one sample that was sequenced in a study of T cells in Graves' hyperthyroidism and ophthalmopathy. There were TCR beta CDR3 regions amplified from RNA transcripts. TCR CDR3 regions were first amplified by RT-PCR with HTBI primers. TCRdb re-called the multiplex PCR reads with MiXCR, one entry per CDR3 protein. The sample lists about 590,000 distinct CDR3 sequences; approximately 15% were seen once. The sequenced material came from blood. The receptors come from a woman under 30 with Graves' ophthalmopathy.

This clonotype has ten or more counts. The V and J genes are TRBV6-2 or TRBV6-3 and TRBJ2-5; 7 bases fit TRBD2. CDR1 MNHEY and CDR2 SVGEGT come from the germline V gene. The V segment lost 2 bases and the J segment 5 bases; nucleotides outside the gene matches: 14. This CDR3 has 17 amino acids. The CDR3 DNA sequence: TGTGCCAGCAGTTACCGGAGGCCGAGCGGGAAGGGTGAGACCCAGTACTTC. This translates into CASSYRRPSGKGETQYF.

In this sample, this clonotype turned up many times. CDR3 loop: CASSQGGSLRGEQFF. The CDR3 DNA is TGTGCCAGCAGCCAAGGAGGGAGCCTGCGAGGGGAGCAGTTCTTC. The rearrangement links TRBV3-1 to TRBJ2-1, with a tentative D call TRBD2 (5 bases). The CDR3 runs 15 residues. V was pared by 1 base and J by 10 bases, with 17 bases between. Per germline, CDR1 LGHDT and CDR2 YNNKEL (reference sequence).

This clonotype has ten or more counts. V is TRBV6-1 and J is TRBJ2-5; 15 nucleotides match TRBD2. There are 16 residues in the CDR3. V was clipped by 10 bases and J by 5 bases; unmatched bases: 11. Germline CDR1 and CDR2: MNHNS and SASEGT. In nucleotides, the CDR3 is TGTGCCACGAGCAGGACTAGCGGGAGGGCCGAGGAGACCCAGTACTTC. Encoded protein: CATSRTSGRAEETQYF.

A word on this clonotype: Since a much larger clone is just one base distant, this may be a read error. The rearrangement links TRBV11-2 to TRBJ1-2; D remains ambiguous. Germline lookup yields CDR1 SGHAT and CDR2 FQNNGV. This CDR3 has 13 amino acids. CDR3 coding DNA: TGTGCCAGCAGCACTTGGAACACTTATGGCTACGCCTTC. Translating it yields CASSTWNTYGYAF. Full variable domain (outside the CDR3, taken from reference TRBV11-2 and TRBJ1-2): EAGVAQSPRYKIIEKRQSVAFWCNPISGHATLYWYQQILGQGPKLLIQFQNNGVVDDSQLPKDRFSAERLKGVDSTLKIQPAKLEDSAVYLCASSTWNTYGYAFGSGTRLTVV.

J is TRBJ2-3 and V is TRBV27; D remains ambiguous. The CDR3 sequence is 13 residues long. Germline V gene sequence: CDR1 MNHEY, CDR2 SMNVEV (reference sequence). The germline V and J ends were trimmed by 4 bases and 14 bases, with 19 bases remaining between them. CDR3 DNA: TGTGCCAGCAGTTCACATCAGCGCCCCGCCCCGTATTTT. It specifies CASSSHQRPAPYF.

This clonotype was seen many times. This chain joins TRBV28 and TRBJ2-7; no firm D call. This CDR3 has 13 amino acids. The germline gives CDR1 MDHEN, CDR2 SYDVKM. The V gene lost 3 bases and the J gene lost 3 bases, with 9 bases spanning the gap. For the CDR3, the DNA is TGTGCCAGCAGTTTGGGCACGTACTACGAGCAGTACTTC. Its translation is CASSLGTYYEQYF.

This clonotype has at least ten counts. At one of its ends the junction is not consistent with the germline gene, which may arise from a read error. The chain couples TRBV6-1 to TRBJ1-2; D call uncertain. CDR3 length equals 16 residues. Germline assignment: CDR1 MNHNS and CDR2 SASEGT. CDR3 in DNA: TGTGCCAGCGGTGACACCTTCAAAGGGCTTAACTATGGCTACACCTTC. Amino acids: CASGDTFKGLNYGYTF.

The count of this clonotype is one. V and J are TRBV5-1 and TRBJ2-7, with 16 bases lining up with TRBD2. There are 16 residues in the CDR3. The germline V gene encodes CDR1 SGHRS and CDR2 YFSETQ. V shed 4 bases, J shed 3 bases, and the junction held 4 bases outside the gene matches. The CDR3 is CASSQGLAGGNYEQYF. In DNA, the CDR3 is TGCGCCAGCAGCCAGGGACTAGCGGGAGGGAACTACGAGCAGTACTTC.

This clonotype was recorded many times. This chain connects TRBV7-9 to TRBJ2-7; 9 bases align to TRBD1. CDR3 length: 15 amino acids. Unmatched junction bases numbered 6, after V lost 6 bases and J lost 0 bases. From germline, CDR1 is SEHNR and CDR2 FQNEAQ (reference sequence). The CDR3 bases are TGTGCCAGCAGTTCCGGGACAGGGAGCTCCTACGAGCAGTACTTC. This gives the protein CASSSGTGSSYEQYF.

This clonotype was counted ten times or more. The chain employs TRBV12-3 or TRBV12-4 and TRBJ1-1; 7 bases line up with TRBD1. The trim removed 6 bases at V and 3 bases at J, leaving 10 bases unmatched. The CDR3 has 15 amino acids. CDR3 bases: TGTGCCAGCAGAGCCGGGACAGAGACCTACACTGAAGCTTTCTTT. The encoded protein is CASRAGTETYTEAFF.

This clonotype was counted at least ten times. The rearrangement links TRBV6-1 to TRBJ1-1, with 10 nucleotides matching TRBD1. The V gene's germline CDR1 is MNHNS and CDR2 SASEGT. V trimming: 1 base; J trimming: 4 bases; junction bases outside the gene matches: 9. The CDR3 sequence is 17 residues long. CDR3 sequence (DNA): TGTGCCAGCAGTGAAGTCATTGACAGGGGGCTTGGCACTGAAGCTTTCTTT. It specifies CASSEVIDRGLGTEAFF.

With respect to this clonotype: This may be a read error, as it is one base from a much larger clone. The chain combines TRBV9 with TRBJ2-1, with 8 bases identical to TRBD1. Trimming removed 0 bases from V and 0 bases from J; junction bases left unmatched: 8. The CDR3 runs to 18 residues. The germline V gene encodes CDR1 SGDLS and CDR2 YYNGEE. The CDR3 loop is CASSVAFGQGGSYNEQFF. CDR3 coding DNA: TGTGCCAGCAGCGTAGCTTTTGGACAGGGCGGCTCCTACAATGAGCAGTTCTTC.

The chain combines TRBV3-1 with TRBJ1-2, with 9 positions matching TRBD1. Germline CDR1 reads LGHDT; CDR2 reads YNNKEL (reference sequence). This CDR3 has 16 amino acids. The junction had 6 bases not matched to a gene; V was cut back by 1 base and J by 3 bases. The CDR3 coding sequence is TGTGCCAGCAGCCAAGTCCGACAGGGGGGATACTATGGCTACACCTTC. It codes for CASSQVRQGGYYGYTF.

This clonotype came up a few times. The chain carries TRBV20-1 and TRBJ2-1; 8 bases match TRBD2. The CDR3 has 19 residues. V lost 5 bases to trimming and J lost 1 base; unmatched junction nucleotides: 19. The V gene's germline CDR1 is DFQATT and CDR2 SNEGSKA (reference sequence). The CDR3 spells CSAPRLLGSAGVSYNEQFF. The CDR3 DNA reads TGCAGTGCTCCTCGCCTGTTGGGGTCAGCGGGAGTTTCCTACAATGAGCAGTTCTTC.